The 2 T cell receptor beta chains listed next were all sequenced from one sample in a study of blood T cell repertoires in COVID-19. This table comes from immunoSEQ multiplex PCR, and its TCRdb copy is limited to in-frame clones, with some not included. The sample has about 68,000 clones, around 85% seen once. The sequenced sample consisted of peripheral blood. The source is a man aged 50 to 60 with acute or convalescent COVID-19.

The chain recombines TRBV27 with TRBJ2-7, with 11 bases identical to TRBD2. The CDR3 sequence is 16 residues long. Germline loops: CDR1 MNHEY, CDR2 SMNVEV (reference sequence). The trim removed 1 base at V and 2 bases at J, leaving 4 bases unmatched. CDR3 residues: CASSLWVAGGPYEQYF. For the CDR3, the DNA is TGTGCCAGCAGTTTATGGGTAGCGGGGGGGCCCTACGAGCAGTACTTC.

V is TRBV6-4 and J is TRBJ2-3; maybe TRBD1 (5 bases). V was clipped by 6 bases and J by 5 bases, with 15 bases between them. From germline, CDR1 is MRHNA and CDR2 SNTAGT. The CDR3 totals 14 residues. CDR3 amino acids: CASSPDMEGDTQYF. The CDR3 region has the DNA TGTGCCAGCAGCCCGGACATGGAAGGAGATACGCAGTATTTT.